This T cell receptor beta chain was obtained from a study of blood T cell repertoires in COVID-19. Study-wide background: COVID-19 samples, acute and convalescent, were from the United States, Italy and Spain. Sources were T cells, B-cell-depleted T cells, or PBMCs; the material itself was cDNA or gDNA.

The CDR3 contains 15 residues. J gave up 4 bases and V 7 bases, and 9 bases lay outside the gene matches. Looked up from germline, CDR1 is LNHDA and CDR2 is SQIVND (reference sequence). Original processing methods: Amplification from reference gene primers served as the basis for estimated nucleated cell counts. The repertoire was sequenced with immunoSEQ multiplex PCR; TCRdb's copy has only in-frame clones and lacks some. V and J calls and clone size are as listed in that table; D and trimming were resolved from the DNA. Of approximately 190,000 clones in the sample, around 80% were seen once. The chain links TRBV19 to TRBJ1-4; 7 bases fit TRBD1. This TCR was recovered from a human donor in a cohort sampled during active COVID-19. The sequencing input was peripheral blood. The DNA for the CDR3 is TGTGCCAGTACTCAGACCGGGACAGTTAATGAAAAACTGTTTTTT. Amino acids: CASTQTGTVNEKLFF.